Listed below are T cell receptor beta chains from one sample, sequenced in a study of T cells of healthy individuals. TCRdb re-analysed the 5' RACE reads in MiXCR, keeping a single row per CDR3 protein. The data show 75,000 to 95,000 distinct CDR3 sequences, about 5% seen once. The source of these receptors is a female donor in good health. Both conserved end residues are part of each CDR3. A D gene is named only where the DNA matches it firmly. The size field is filled for only some rows; it gives once, few, many or a size class.

v_gene,j_gene,d_gene,abundance,CDR3nt,CDR3aa
TRBV20-1,TRBJ2-7,TRBD1,many,TGCAGTGCTAGCTTTGAGGACAGGGGGCTAAGCTCCTACGAGCAGTACTTC,CSASFEDRGLSSYEQYF
TRBV2,TRBJ2-6,.,.,TGTGCCAGCAGTGAAGGTGGCAGGGTGGACACTGGGGCCAACGTCCTGACTTTC,CASSEGGRVDTGANVLTF
TRBV24-1,TRBJ2-1,TRBD1,many,TGTGCCACCCAGGGGGTCAGCTCCTACAATGAGCAGTTCTTC,CATQGVSSYNEQFF
TRBV7-2,TRBJ2-1,TRBD2,.,TGTGCCAGCAGCCCCGGACTAGTTGAGTTCTTC,CASSPGLVEFF
TRBV4-1,TRBJ2-7,.,many,TGCGCCAGCAGCCAAGAAAGGTACTACGAGCAGTACTTC,CASSQERYYEQYF
TRBV9,TRBJ1-1,.,many,TGTGCCAGCAGCGTAGGTTCTTTGCGTGACACGGCTTTCTTT,CASSVGSLRDTAFF
TRBV11-2,TRBJ1-2,TRBD1,many,TGTGCCAGCAGCCCCGGATTCACAGGGGGAGACTATGGCTACACCTTC,CASSPGFTGGDYGYTF
TRBV6-2/TRBV6-3,TRBJ2-1,TRBD2,few,TGTGCCAGCAGGCCAGCGGGAGGGCGCTATGAGCAGTTCTTC,CASRPAGGRYEQFF
TRBV5-6,TRBJ2-4,.,few,TGTGCCAGCAGCCCGGGTGGGGTAGCCAAAAACATTCAGTACTTC,CASSPGGVAKNIQYF
TRBV4-2,TRBJ2-3,.,many,TGTGCCAGCAGCCCCTCTGCACGAGGAGATACGCAGTATTTT,CASSPSARGDTQYF
TRBV5-4,TRBJ1-1,TRBD1,.,TGTGCCAGCAGCTTGGGACAGGGGAGGACTGAAGCTTTCTTT,CASSLGQGRTEAFF
TRBV6-2/TRBV6-3,TRBJ2-7,TRBD2,few,TGTGCCAGCAGTTACTCGGGACTAGCTCAATGGGGGCAGTACTTC,CASSYSGLAQWGQYF
TRBV18,TRBJ2-1,TRBD2,many,TGTGCCAGCTCACCGGGCGGGAGCTCCTACAATGAGCAGTTCTTC,CASSPGGSSYNEQFF
TRBV4-1,TRBJ2-1,TRBD2,.,TGCGCCAGCAGCCGACCAGACGGACTAGCGGGAGGGCCTATCCTGAACAATGAGCAGTTCTTC,CASSRPDGLAGGPILNNEQFF
TRBV30,TRBJ2-5,.,many,TGTGCCTGGAGGCAAGAGACCCAGTACTTC,CAWRQETQYF
TRBV7-2,TRBJ1-6,.,many,TGTGCCAGCAGCTTCTCGTTCGAGACAGTAGGCTCACCCCTCCACTTT,CASSFSFETVGSPLHF
TRBV28,TRBJ1-6,.,many,TGTGCCAGCAGTCCGGACCCGATAAATTCACCCCTCCACTTT,CASSPDPINSPLHF
TRBV10-3,TRBJ1-1,TRBD1,many,TGTGCCATCAGGATTACAGGGGAGGGCACTGAAGCTTTCTTT,CAIRITGEGTEAFF
TRBV4-2,TRBJ2-7,TRBD1,.,TGTGCCAGCAGCCAGGCTCAGGGACAGAGTACCTACGAGCAGTACTTC,CASSQAQGQSTYEQYF
TRBV28,TRBJ2-4,.,many,TGTGCCACAGCCCTGGTAGGACAGTTAAACATTCAGTACTTC,CATALVGQLNIQYF
TRBV6-2/TRBV6-3,TRBJ2-1,.,many,TGTGCCAGCAGCCCCGAACGAGCCCGGGTCCTCTACAATGAGCAGTTCTTC,CASSPERARVLYNEQFF
TRBV30,TRBJ2-5,.,many,TGTGCCTGGAGTGTTCTCCGGGGGGCTGGAGAGACCCAGTACTTC,CAWSVLRGAGETQYF
TRBV28,TRBJ1-1,.,.,TGTGCCAGCAGTTTGCCTACCGGACAGTTGAACACTGAAGCTTTCTTT,CASSLPTGQLNTEAFF
TRBV4-2,TRBJ1-6,TRBD1,.,TGTGCCAGCAGCCAAGGACAGGGGCGTAATTCACCCCTCCACTTT,CASSQGQGRNSPLHF
TRBV30,TRBJ2-2,TRBD2,.,TGTGCCTGGGTTAGCGGGAGGAAGGCCGGGGAGCTGTTTTTT,CAWVSGRKAGELFF
TRBV7-9,TRBJ1-1,TRBD1,many,TGTGCCAGCAGCTTTGACAGGGGGCTGTATGAAGCTTTCTTT,CASSFDRGLYEAFF
TRBV28,TRBJ1-2,.,.,TGTGCCAGCAGTTCCACTGGCTACACCTTC,CASSSTGYTF
TRBV4-3,TRBJ2-1,TRBD2,many,TGCGCCAGCAGCCCGGGACTAGCGGGAGGGCCCCCCAATGAGCAGTTCTTC,CASSPGLAGGPPNEQFF
TRBV2,TRBJ2-7,TRBD2,.,TGTGCCACCCTTGGGACTAGCCAAGAGCAGTACTTC,CATLGTSQEQYF
TRBV6-6,TRBJ2-2,.,many,TGTGCCAGCAGTTACCTGGCAAGGTACACCAGGGAGCTGTTTTTT,CASSYLARYTRELFF
TRBV29-1,TRBJ1-1,.,many,TGCAGCGTTGAGCGGCAGAACACTGAAGCTTTCTTT,CSVERQNTEAFF
TRBV7-9,TRBJ2-2,.,few,TGTGCCAGCAGCTTCCGGGCCTTAAACACCGGGGAGCTGTTTTTT,CASSFRALNTGELFF
TRBV14,TRBJ2-3,.,many,TGTGCCAGCAGCCAAGGTTACGATACGCAGTATTTT,CASSQGYDTQYF
TRBV7-3,TRBJ1-6,.,.,TGTGCCAGCAGCCCTTTCGGGGGGAGCGATTCACCCCTCCACTTT,CASSPFGGSDSPLHF
TRBV20-1,TRBJ2-3,.,.,TGCAGTGCTGGCGGACGCGCATATACGCAGTATTTT,CSAGGRAYTQYF
TRBV27,TRBJ1-2,TRBD1,few,TGTGCCAGCAGTTTAAGACAGGGGCTTGACTATGGCTACACCTTC,CASSLRQGLDYGYTF
TRBV12-3/TRBV12-4,TRBJ1-2,.,many,TGTGCCAGCAGTTTAGGGGTCTATGGCTACACCTTC,CASSLGVYGYTF
TRBV6-4,TRBJ2-1,.,.,TGTGCCAGCAGTGAAATTGGGGGACTGAACTACAATGAGCAGTTCTTC,CASSEIGGLNYNEQFF
TRBV27,TRBJ2-3,.,many,TGTGCCAGCAGTTTAGGAGATACGCAGTATTTT,CASSLGDTQYF
TRBV6-2/TRBV6-3,TRBJ1-1,.,many,TGTGCCAGCCAGGTGGTGGGTGGGCCGGCTGAAGCTTTCTTT,CASQVVGGPAEAFF
TRBV6-5,TRBJ1-2,TRBD1,few,TGTGCCAGCAGTTACGGACAGGGCATCAACTATGGCTACACCTTC,CASSYGQGINYGYTF
TRBV28,TRBJ1-1,.,many,TGTGCCAGCAGTTCCCCTCGGCTGAACACTGAAGCTTTCTTT,CASSSPRLNTEAFF
TRBV14,TRBJ1-1,.,.,TGTGCCAGCAGCCAGACAGGCCCGAACACTGAAGCTTTCTTT,CASSQTGPNTEAFF
TRBV7-3,TRBJ2-3,TRBD2,many,TGTGCCAGCAGCTTGCCAGGGTTGACGGGAGGGCAGTATTTT,CASSLPGLTGGQYF
TRBV7-3,TRBJ2-3,TRBD2,many,TGTGCCAGCAGCCCGGGACTAGCGGGAGCTGGAGATACGCAGTATTTT,CASSPGLAGAGDTQYF
TRBV20-1,TRBJ2-3,TRBD2,many,TGCAGTGCTACGGAGCGGGAGTGGGGTGGGACAGATACGCAGTATTTT,CSATEREWGGTDTQYF
TRBV6-2/TRBV6-3,TRBJ2-3,TRBD1,few,TGTGCCAGCAGTCCACCCAACAGGGGCCCTGATTACTCAGCTACGCAGTATTTT,CASSPPNRGPDYSATQYF
TRBV30,TRBJ1-5,.,few,TGTGCCTGTGGGTATAGCAATCAGCCCCAGCATTTT,CACGYSNQPQHF
TRBV7-9,TRBJ1-1,TRBD1,many,TGTGCCAGCAGCTTAGGACCCGATTCGGGACAGGAAGCTTTCTTT,CASSLGPDSGQEAFF
TRBV9,TRBJ1-1,TRBD1,.,TGTGCCAGCAGCATGGGACAGGGCCCAACTGAAGCTTTCTTT,CASSMGQGPTEAFF
TRBV12-3/TRBV12-4,TRBJ2-7,.,many,TGTGCCAGCAGTTTCGCCGGACGACACCCAGGCGAGCAGTACTTC,CASSFAGRHPGEQYF
TRBV5-5,TRBJ1-1,.,few,TGTGCCAGCAGGGCGGATGTATTGAACACTGAAGCTTTCTTT,CASRADVLNTEAFF